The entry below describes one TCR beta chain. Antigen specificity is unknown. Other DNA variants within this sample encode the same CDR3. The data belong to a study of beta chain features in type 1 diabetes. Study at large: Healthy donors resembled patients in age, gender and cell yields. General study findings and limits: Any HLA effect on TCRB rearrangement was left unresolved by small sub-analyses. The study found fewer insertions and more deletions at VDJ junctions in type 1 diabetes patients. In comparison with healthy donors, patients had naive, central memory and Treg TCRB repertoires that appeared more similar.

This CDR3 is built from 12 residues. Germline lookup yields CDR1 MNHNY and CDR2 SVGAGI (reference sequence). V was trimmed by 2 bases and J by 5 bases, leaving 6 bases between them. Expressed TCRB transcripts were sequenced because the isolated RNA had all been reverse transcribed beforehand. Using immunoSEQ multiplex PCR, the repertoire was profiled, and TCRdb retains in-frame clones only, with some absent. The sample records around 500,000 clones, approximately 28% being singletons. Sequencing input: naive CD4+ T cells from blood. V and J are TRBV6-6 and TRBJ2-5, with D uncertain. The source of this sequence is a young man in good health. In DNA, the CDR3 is TGTGCCAGCAGTTACGGCCGGGAGACCCAGTACTTC. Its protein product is CASSYGRETQYF.